Detailed here is one T cell receptor (beta chain). This specimen belongs to a study of patients and donors after allogeneic stem cell transplantation. One entry per CDR3 protein, called by TCRdb with MiXCR from the RT-PCR reads. The repertoire includes fewer than 180,000 distinct CDR3 sequences, over 30% of them detected once, and around 50% sits in the top ten. The CDR3 sequence is 16 residues long. CDR1 is SGHRS and CDR2 is YFSETQ in the germline V gene. J lost 5 bases, V lost 4 bases, and 10 bases had no gene match. This clonotype originated in a human donor who was either an allogeneic HSCT recipient or a stem cell or donor lymphocyte infusion donor (not recorded which). It is not recorded whose cells these are; they may come from a transplant donor. Sequenced material: blood, either unsorted or a sorted T cell fraction (not recorded which). The J gene is TRBJ2-5, the V gene TRBV5-1; TRBD2 agrees at 11 bases. The chain's CDR3 is CASSPRLAGTGETQYF. DNA for the CDR3: TGCGCCAGCAGCCCCCGACTAGCGGGGACCGGGGAGACCCAGTACTTC.